This T cell receptor (beta chain) came from a study of blood T cell repertoires in COVID-19. Study processing details: Amplification with reference gene primers provided the estimates of nucleated cell counts. TCRdb's table, derived via immunoSEQ multiplex PCR, lists solely in-frame clones and lacks some. V, J and clone size are those of that table, while D and trimming were read from the DNA. The sample records a few hundred thousand clones, roughly four fifths being singletons. The CDR3 runs to 14 residues. Germline CDR1 and CDR2: SGHTA and FQGNSA. The V end lost 1 base, the J end lost 3 bases, and 9 bases lay between the germline ends. Recruits, aged 18 to 89 years, lived in 25 or so US areas. Each participant's cohort was designated according to participant-reported clinical history. Recovery among Cohort 3 donors was established by two negative PCRs, clearance, or symptom resolution.

The sample consisted of PBMCs or T cells enriched from blood (not recorded which). This clonotype originated in a woman between 45 and 65 years old who had recovered from COVID-19. The genes are TRBV7-2 and TRBJ1-2, with D unresolved. The CDR3: CASSLESGYYGYTF. The CDR3 nucleotides read TGTGCCAGCAGCTTAGAGTCAGGCTACTATGGCTACACCTTC.